The clone carrying this TCR beta chain was counted ten times or more. A junction boundary mismatches the germline segment, possibly from a read error. These data come from a study of T cell repertoires in cytomegalovirus infection. Overall study context: Indicated by public TCR beta signatures were CMV infection and matching HLA type.

Each CDR3 protein is one row after TCRdb ran MiXCR on the reads. The sample shows about 680,000 distinct CDR3 sequences, around 24% of them seen only once. The germline gives CDR1 MGHRA, CDR2 YSYEKL. The CDR3 contains 12 residues. This sequence joins TRBV4-1 and TRBJ2-4; a weak D match, TRBD1 (5 bases). Sequences were obtained from CD8+ T cells from PBMCs. The sequence came from a human donor in good health (CMV status not recorded). Some clones in this sample may be carry-over from other donors' samples. The CDR3 here is CASSQERGPVDF. The CDR3 bases are TGCGCCAGCAGCCAAGAAAGGGGTCCCGTGGACTTC.